A few counts support the clone carrying this T cell receptor (beta chain). The antigen remains undetermined. Using its own MiXCR run on the 5' RACE reads, TCRdb lists one record per CDR3 protein. The sample holds 500,000 to 650,000 distinct CDR3 sequences, around 12% seen once. This record comes from a study of T cells after yellow fever vaccination. Study-level results: Reappearance after the booster was observed for most primary-vaccination clones (roughly 95% CD4, just over 85% CD8).

The source is a man aged 25-45 years who received the YFV17D yellow fever vaccine. Source: PBMCs, taken on the day of the yellow fever booster vaccination.

The CDR3 nucleotides are TGTGCCAGCAGCCGGGAAGACAGGGGCTACTACGAGCAGTACTTC. Residues: CASSREDRGYYEQYF. This sequence joins TRBV28 and TRBJ2-7, with 8 bases matching TRBD1. V dropped 6 bases and J dropped 3; count of bases not matched to a gene: 10. CDR1 and CDR2 (germline): MDHEN, SYDVKM. The CDR3 runs to 15 residues.